This T cell receptor (beta chain) appears in the sequencing data of a study of blood T cells in healthy people across ages. Each sample yielded at least 6.5 million isolated PBMCs. This clonotype was observed a handful of times. Its specificity is not known. For the second PCR, which ran for about 7 to 11 cycles, a sample-barcoded 5' primer and a J-beta primer mix were used. Every cDNA was tagged by a template-switch adaptor with 12 random nucleotides. One entry per CDR3 protein, called by TCRdb with MiXCR from the 5' RACE reads. The sample shows about 730,000 distinct CDR3 sequences, approximately 43% of them seen only once. Study-wide results and caveats: The fall in TCR beta diversity per million T cells was roughly linear with age. More naive CD4+ cells and higher diversity were found in long-lived than in aged donors.

V was trimmed by 0 bases and J by 8 bases, leaving 10 bases between them. The CDR3 has 14 residues. Germline CDR1 SEHNR, CDR2 FQNEAQ (reference sequence). This receptor was obtained from a woman aged 60-70 years in good health. Specimen: blood. The chain combines TRBV7-9 with TRBJ1-4, with D hard to call. CDR3 region: CASSLAQGLEKLFF. The CDR3 bases are TGTGCCAGCAGCTTAGCGCAAGGGTTGGAAAAACTGTTTTTT.